The 4 T cell receptor beta chains below all came from one sample that was sequenced in a study of shared clonotypes between healthy human individuals. Produced via immunoSEQ multiplex PCR; TCRdb's table is partial and in-frame only. The top ten hold under 15% of the sample, which has approximately 510,000 clones, 70% to 80% seen once. The sample taken for sequencing was PBMCs. Source of these receptors: a woman aged 35 to 49 in good health. Some clones in this sample may be carry-over from other donors' samples.

The genes are TRBV5-1 and TRBJ1-3; a weak D match, TRBD1 (6 bases). This CDR3 comprises 16 residues. The ends were cut back, 4 bases at V and 4 bases at J, with 18 bases in the middle. From germline, CDR1 is SGHRS and CDR2 YFSETQ. The CDR3 reads CASSVQAGHLGNTIYF. Here the CDR3 DNA reads TGCGCCAGCAGCGTTCAAGCGGGACACCTCGGAAACACCATATATTTT.

The chain couples TRBV6-1 to TRBJ2-3, with 9 positions matching TRBD1. This CDR3 has 14 residues. With V trimmed by 6 bases and J by 3 bases, 4 bases remained unmatched. The V gene's germline CDR1 is MNHNS and CDR2 SASEGT. CDR3 protein: CASRGDRETDTQYF. The CDR3, as DNA: TGTGCCAGCAGGGGGGACAGGGAGACAGATACGCAGTATTTT.

The rearrangement uses TRBV19 and TRBJ1-2; D might be TRBD1 (6 bases). The CDR3 extends over 13 amino acids. Trimming pared 5 bases from V and 5 bases from J, leaving 12 bases between. Germline CDR1 and CDR2: LNHDA and SQIVND (reference sequence). The CDR3 region has the DNA TGTGCCAGTAGTTCCCAGGGGCGGTATGGCTACACCTTC. Translation: CASSSQGRYGYTF. Full variable domain (missing parts from reference TRBV19 and TRBJ1-2): DGGITQSPKYLFRKEGQNVTLSCEQNLNHDAMYWYRQDPGQGLRLIYYSQIVNDFQKGDIAEGYSVSREKKESFPLTVTSAQKNPTAFYLCASSSQGRYGYTFGSGTRLTVV.

The genes are TRBV1 and TRBJ2-2; the listed D gene, TRBD2, was not tested against the DNA. TRBV1 is listed as a pseudogene. CDR3 size: 17 residues. CDR3 nucleotide sequence: TGCACCAGCAGCCACTACGGACTAGCGGGAGGCACCGGGGAGCTGTTTTTT. Its translation is CTSSHYGLAGGTGELFF.